This T cell receptor beta chain was recovered during a study of blood T cell repertoires in COVID-19. As for the study in general: From T cells, B-cell-depleted T cells, or PBMCs came the material, which was cDNA or gDNA.

CDR1 is MNHEY, CDR2 SVGAGI, per germline. V lost 6 bases, J lost 10 bases, and 13 bases stayed unmatched. The CDR3 contains 15 residues. Original handling: Reference gene primer amplification gave estimated nucleated cell counts. TCRdb's table, derived via immunoSEQ multiplex PCR, lists solely in-frame clones and lacks some. D and trimming come from the DNA, and the V and J calls and clone size come from that table. Among some 270,000 clones listed, approximately 86% were seen once. This clonotype originated in a man in his forties with active or convalescent COVID-19. The chain recombines TRBV6-5 with TRBJ2-7; 12 nucleotides match TRBD2. Input material: peripheral blood. The CDR3 loop is CASSYRLAGAANQYF. The CDR3 DNA reads TGTGCCAGCAGCTACAGACTAGCGGGAGCCGCTAACCAGTACTTC.